This T cell receptor (beta chain) was identified in a study of OX40 agonist ivuxolimab in advanced cancers. The table came from immunoSEQ multiplex PCR; TCRdb's copy has only in-frame clones and leaves some out. The data show around 64,000 clones, around 86% seen once. Sample: CD4+ or CD8+ T cells sorted from blood, taken in a trial of the OX40 agonist ivuxolimab. The TCR sequence derives from an adult with an advanced solid tumor such as melanoma, head and neck, liver or kidney cancer.

CDR3 bases: TGTGCCAGCAGCAACCGACAGGGTGGATATGGAAACACCATATATTTT. It is translated as CASSNRQGGYGNTIYF. The genes are TRBV11-2 and TRBJ1-3; 7 nucleotides match TRBD1. Germline V gene data show CDR1 as SGHAT and CDR2 as FQNNGV. The CDR3 is made up of 16 amino acids. The ends lost 5 bases at V and 3 bases at J; junction bases unmatched: 10.